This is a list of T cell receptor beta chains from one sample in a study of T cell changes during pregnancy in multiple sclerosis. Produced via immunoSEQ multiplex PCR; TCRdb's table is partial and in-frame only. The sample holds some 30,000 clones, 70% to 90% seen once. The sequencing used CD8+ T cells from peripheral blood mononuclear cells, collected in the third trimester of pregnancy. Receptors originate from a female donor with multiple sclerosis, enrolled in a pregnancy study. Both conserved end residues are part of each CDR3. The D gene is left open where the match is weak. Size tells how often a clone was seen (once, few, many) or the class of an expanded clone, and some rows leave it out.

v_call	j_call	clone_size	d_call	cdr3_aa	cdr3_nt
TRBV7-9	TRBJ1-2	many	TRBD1	CASSPGGTGGKNGYTF	TGTGCCAGCAGCCCGGGTGGGACAGGGGGAAAGAATGGCTACACCTTC
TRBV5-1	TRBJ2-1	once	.	CASSLLGVAQPYNEQFF	TGCGCCAGCAGCTTGCTTGGTGTAGCGCAACCCTACAATGAGCAGTTCTTC
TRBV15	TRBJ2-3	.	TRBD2	CATSPGAGEDTQYF	TGTGCCACCAGCCCTGGGGCGGGAGAAGATACGCAGTATTTT
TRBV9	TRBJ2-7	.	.	CASSIHPGGPPYEQYF	TGTGCCAGCAGCATTCATCCCGGGGGGCCCCCCTACGAGCAGTACTTC
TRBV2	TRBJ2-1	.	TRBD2	CASANGTSFDEQFF	TGTGCCAGCGCTAACGGGACTAGCTTCGATGAGCAGTTCTTC
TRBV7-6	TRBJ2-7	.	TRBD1	CASSPQTGIAYEQYF	TGTGCCAGCAGCCCCCAGACAGGGATCGCCTACGAGCAGTACTTC
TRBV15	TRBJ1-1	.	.	CATSRDRGTQGLRQAFF	TGTGCCACCAGCAGAGATAGGGGGACGCAGGGGTTAAGGCAAGCTTTCTTT
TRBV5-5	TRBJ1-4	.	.	CASSLGVGEKLFF	TGTGCCAGCAGCTTAGGGGTGGGTGAAAAACTGTTTTTT
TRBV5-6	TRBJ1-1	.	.	CASSLGGTTTEAFF	TGTGCCAGCAGCTTGGGGGGCACAACCACTGAAGCTTTCTTT
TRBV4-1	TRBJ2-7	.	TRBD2	CASSQDLAEEQYF	TGCGCCAGCAGCCAAGATCTAGCGGAAGAGCAGTACTTC
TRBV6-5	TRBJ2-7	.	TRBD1	CANSGDRGTEQYF	TGTGCCAACTCCGGGGACAGGGGCACCGAGCAGTACTTC
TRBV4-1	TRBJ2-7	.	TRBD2	CASSQPTSGTSNEQYF	TGCGCCAGCAGCCAACCAACTAGCGGGACGTCTAACGAGCAGTACTTC
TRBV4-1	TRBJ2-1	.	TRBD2	CASSQGLAGGDEQFF	TGCGCCAGCAGCCAGGGACTAGCGGGAGGGGATGAGCAGTTCTTC
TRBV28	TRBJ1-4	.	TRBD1	CASSLFRGLSEKLFF	TGTGCCAGCAGTTTATTTAGGGGGCTCTCTGAAAAACTGTTTTTT
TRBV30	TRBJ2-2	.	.	CAGRLEANTGELFF	TGTGCCGGGCGACTAGAGGCGAACACCGGGGAGCTGTTTTTT
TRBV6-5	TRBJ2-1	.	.	CASSLIAGTYNEQFF	TGTGCCAGCAGTTTAATAGCAGGGACCTACAATGAGCAGTTCTTC
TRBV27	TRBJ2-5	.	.	CASSLGVGRRETQYF	TGTGCCAGCAGTTTGGGGGTAGGGAGGAGAGAGACCCAGTACTTC
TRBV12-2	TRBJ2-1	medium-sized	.	CASEGLKREGGNEQFF	TGTGCAAGCGAGGGCTTGAAGCGGGAGGGTGGGAATGAGCAGTTCTTC
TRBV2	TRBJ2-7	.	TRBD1	CASSERYRGLISYEQYF	TGTGCCAGCAGTGAAAGGTACAGGGGTTTAATTTCCTACGAGCAGTACTTC
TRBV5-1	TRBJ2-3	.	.	CASSLITSTDTQYF	TGCGCCAGCAGCTTGATTACTAGCACAGATACGCAGTATTTT
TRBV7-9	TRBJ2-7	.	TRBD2	CASSLSSQRERYEQYF	TGTGCCAGCAGCTTGTCCAGTCAGCGGGAGCGCTACGAGCAGTACTTC
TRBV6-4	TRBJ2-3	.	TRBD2	CASSGASGGTTDTQYF	TGTGCCAGCAGTGGGGCTAGCGGGGGCACCACAGATACGCAGTATTTT
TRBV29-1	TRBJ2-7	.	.	CSVEDRQVSEQYF	TGCAGCGTTGAAGACAGACAGGTCAGCGAGCAGTACTTC
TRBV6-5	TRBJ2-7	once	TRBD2	CASSYGLAGEQYF	TGTGCCAGCAGTTACGGACTAGCCGGGGAGCAGTACTTC
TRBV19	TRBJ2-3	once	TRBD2	CARGLAGVGDTQYF	TGTGCCAGGGGACTAGCGGGAGTCGGAGATACGCAGTATTTT